These T cell receptor beta chains were read from a single sample in a study of blood T cell repertoires in COVID-19. TCRdb's copy holds only in-frame clones and misses some; the assay was immunoSEQ multiplex PCR. The sample gives around 120,000 clones, approximately 80% of which show up once; roughly 1.8% is in the top ten. Material: peripheral blood. The receptors were sampled from a man aged 70-80 years with acute or convalescent COVID-19. Both conserved end residues are part of each CDR3. Fields, in order: V gene, J gene, CDR3 protein.

>TRBV18|TRBJ2-7
CASSPGQNYEQYF
>TRBV6-5|TRBJ1-2
CASSRASGDGYTF
>TRBV6-6|TRBJ1-5
CASSPKGGQASNQPQHF
>TRBV5-4|TRBJ2-3
CASSGGQTHTDTQYF
>TRBV7-2|TRBJ2-6
CASSRPDRAGNVLTF
>TRBV2|TRBJ1-5
CASTLTGYNQPQHF
>TRBV5-8|TRBJ1-2
CASSSLDIGGGYTF
>TRBV4-1|TRBJ1-3
CASSLRDSGNTIYF
>TRBV3-1/TRBV3-2|TRBJ2-6
CASSPRTGSISGANVLTF
>TRBV10-2|TRBJ1-1
CASSPGVAEAFF
>TRBV20-1|TRBJ1-2
CSASLNYGYTF
>TRBV4-1|TRBJ2-4
CASSQDPGRGNIQYF
>TRBV28|TRBJ1-4
CASSSDRGEKLFF
>TRBV4-2|TRBJ1-2
CASSQDNSLPYGYTF
>TRBV7-6|TRBJ2-1
CASSFGQGAQNEQFF
>TRBV9|TRBJ2-3
CASSVGATSGGYASTDTQYF
>TRBV3-1/TRBV3-2|TRBJ2-5
CASSQRTGGIQETQYF
>TRBV9|TRBJ2-3
CASSIQGLTDTQYF
>TRBV7-6|TRBJ2-7
CASSLGTGGSYEQYF
>TRBV3-1/TRBV3-2|TRBJ2-2
CASSQDTYANTGELFF
>TRBV25-1|TRBJ2-3
CASSAAGLDTQYF
>TRBV4-2|TRBJ1-6
CASSQVTATPYNSPLHF
>TRBV19|TRBJ1-6
CASSARDRGYNSPLHF
>TRBV19|TRBJ2-7
CASSIGAAYEQYF
>TRBV9|TRBJ1-1
CASSVSGLMNTEAFF
>TRBV24-1|TRBJ1-1
CATRPAGNTEAFF
>TRBV6-5|TRBJ1-1
CASSLNIRAGGTEAFF
>TRBV11-2|TRBJ2-3
CASSRGSGDTQYF
>TRBV6-5|TRBJ1-1
CASSRTVNTEAFF
>TRBV5-4|TRBJ1-1
CASSPAVGGRLFAEAFF
>TRBV7-8|TRBJ1-1
CASSPRRGPNTEAFF
>TRBV5-1|TRBJ2-1
CASSIAGQGYEQFF
>TRBV3-1/TRBV3-2|TRBJ1-1
CASSRTPGDTEAFF
>TRBV6-6|TRBJ1-5
CASSYSNQYSNQPQHF
>TRBV5-1|TRBJ1-1
CASSLQTGPMNTEAFF
>TRBV19|TRBJ2-4
CASSTLIRGVQYF
>TRBV2|TRBJ1-4
CASRSTVNNEKLFF
>TRBV12-3/TRBV12-4|TRBJ1-4
CASSRQKKLFF
>TRBV24-1|TRBJ2-3
CATSDPSGGSTDTQYF
>TRBV7-2|TRBJ1-5
CASSLALTGNQPQHF
>TRBV19|TRBJ1-1
CATPPPEINTEAFF
>TRBV5-1|TRBJ2-7
CASGAGTGPYEQYF
>TRBV5-1|TRBJ2-2
CASSPGTGVAGELFF
>TRBV9|TRBJ2-5
CASSVGRAGQETQYF
>TRBV19|TRBJ2-7
CASSPTPGVEQYF
>TRBV5-1|TRBJ1-4
CASSLGQGANPLGGKLFF
>TRBV4-1|TRBJ1-1
CASSQEGLMNTEAFF
>TRBV6-5|TRBJ1-1
CASSPQGNTEAFF
>TRBV5-1|TRBJ1-1
CASGGQGNTEAFF